This T cell receptor (beta chain) was obtained from a study of blood T cell repertoires in COVID-19. V was pared by 4 bases and J by 8 bases, with 6 bases between. This CDR3 spans 11 amino acids. CDR1 and CDR2 (germline): SNHLY, FYNNEI. TCRdb's table, derived via immunoSEQ multiplex PCR, lists solely in-frame clones and lacks some. The data contain about 460,000 clones, around 85% of them seen just once; the ten biggest clones take up approximately 8.3%. The sequenced sample was PBMCs or T cells enriched from blood (not recorded which). The gene calls are TRBV2 and TRBJ2-1, with D uncertain. This receptor was identified in a woman aged 55-70 years who had recovered from COVID-19. CDR3 DNA sequence: TGTGCCAGCAGTGTGTTCGATGAGCAGTTCTTC. This sequence encodes CASSVFDEQFF. The variable domain in full, with the rest retrieved from reference TRBV2 and TRBJ2-1, is EPEVTQTPSHQVTQMGQEVILRCVPISNHLYFYWYRQILGQKVEFLVSFYNNEISEKSEIFDDQFSVERPDGSNFTLKIRSTKLEDSAMYFCASSVFDEQFFGPGTRLTVL.